This T cell receptor (beta chain) was sequenced in a study of cytomegalovirus exposure and HLA in healthy donors. Looking at the study overall: The same platform used for the roughly 650 first-cohort repertoires was also used for the 95 to 150 validation repertoires, as a later analysis reported.

CDR3 length equals 15 residues. CDR1 is KGHSH, CDR2 LQKENI, per germline. Trimming removed 6 bases from V and 5 bases from J; junction bases left unmatched: 11. Notes on this clone: Its antigen is not known.

Study-wide findings and caveats: The authors enumerated 180 or so TCR beta chains as linked to cytomegalovirus. Reported performance of the classifier showed diagnosis of cytomegalovirus status with high specificity and sensitivity. Many donors shared some public TCRs, even though most TCR sequences were rare.

This table comes from immunoSEQ multiplex PCR, and its TCRdb copy is limited to in-frame clones, with some not included. The top ten clones hold under 0.9% of a sample with under 400,000 clones, 75% to 90% of them seen once. This sequence was found in a woman in her late teens or twenties in good health and CMV-seronegative. The rearrangement uses TRBV18 and TRBJ2-3; 7 nucleotides match TRBD1. The sequencing sample was made of PBMCs. This CDR3 reads CASSPADRARDTQYF. CDR3 DNA: TGTGCCAGCTCGCCGGCCGACAGGGCAAGAGATACGCAGTATTTT.